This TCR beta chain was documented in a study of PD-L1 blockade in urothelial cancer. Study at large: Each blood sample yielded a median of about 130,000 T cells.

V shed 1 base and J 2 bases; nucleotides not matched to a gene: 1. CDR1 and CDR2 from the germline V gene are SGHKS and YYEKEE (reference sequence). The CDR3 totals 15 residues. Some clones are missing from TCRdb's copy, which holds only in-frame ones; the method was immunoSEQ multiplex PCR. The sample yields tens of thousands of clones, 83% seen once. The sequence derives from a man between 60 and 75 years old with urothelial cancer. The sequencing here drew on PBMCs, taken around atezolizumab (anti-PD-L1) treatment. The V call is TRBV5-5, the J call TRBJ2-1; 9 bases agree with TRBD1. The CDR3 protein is CASSLTGGAYNEQFF. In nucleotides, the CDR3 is TGTGCCAGCAGCTTGACAGGGGGCGCCTACAATGAGCAGTTCTTC.